The clone carrying this T cell receptor beta chain was observed a few times. Transcripts of RNA were the source for amplifying TCR beta CDR3 regions. HTBI-primed RT-PCR formed the first round, and a multiplex PCR formed the second. TCRdb passed the multiplex PCR reads through MiXCR, listing each CDR3 protein once. Of about 1.2 million distinct CDR3 sequences listed, approximately 35% were seen once; the top ten hold 11%. This specimen comes from a study of Graves' ophthalmopathy and Graves' hyperthyroidism. CDR3 size: 14 residues. CDR1 is SEHNR, CDR2 FQNEAQ, per germline (reference sequence). Trimming removed 5 bases from V and 4 bases from J, with 14 bases in between.

This TCR was sampled from an adult man with Graves' hyperthyroidism. Source material: peripheral blood or thyroid tissue (not recorded which). The chain uses TRBV7-9 and TRBJ1-2; D is ambiguous. The CDR3 region is CASSDHDRSYGYTF. The CDR3 DNA reads TGTGCCAGCAGCGATCATGACCGTTCCTATGGCTACACCTTC.